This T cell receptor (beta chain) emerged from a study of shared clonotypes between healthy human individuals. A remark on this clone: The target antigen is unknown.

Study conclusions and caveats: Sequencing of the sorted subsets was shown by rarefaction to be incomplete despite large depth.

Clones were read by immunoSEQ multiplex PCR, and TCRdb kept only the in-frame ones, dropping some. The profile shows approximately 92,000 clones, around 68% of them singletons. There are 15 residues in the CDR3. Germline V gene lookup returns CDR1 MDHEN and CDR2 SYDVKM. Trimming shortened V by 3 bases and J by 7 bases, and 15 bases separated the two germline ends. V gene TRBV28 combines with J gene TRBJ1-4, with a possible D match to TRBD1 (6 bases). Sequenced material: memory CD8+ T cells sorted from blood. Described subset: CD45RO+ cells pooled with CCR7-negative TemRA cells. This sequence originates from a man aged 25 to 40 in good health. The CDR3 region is CASSLHRVGGEKLFF. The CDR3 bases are TGTGCCAGCAGTTTGCACAGGGTAGGAGGTGAAAAACTGTTTTTT.